This is a list of T cell receptor beta chains from one sample in a study of cytomegalovirus exposure and HLA in healthy donors. Data came from immunoSEQ multiplex PCR; TCRdb stores just in-frame clones and leaves some out. Among around 63,000 clones listed, 80% to 90% were seen once. The sequenced material came from PBMCs. The source is a woman in her thirties in good health and CMV-seronegative. The CDR3 runs from the conserved cysteine through the conserved F or W. The D gene is left open where the match is weak. Only some rows state a clone size, as once, few, many or a class for expanded clones.

V gene: TRBV7-2
J gene: TRBJ1-1
clone size: .
D gene: .
CDR3 protein: CASSLASLGQLEAFF
CDR3 DNA: TGTGCCAGCAGCTTAGCATCCCTCGGACAGCTTGAAGCTTTCTTT

V gene: TRBV5-5
J gene: TRBJ1-6
clone size: .
D gene: .
CDR3 protein: CASSLSPSDRSPLHF
CDR3 DNA: TGTGCCAGCAGCTTGTCCCCCAGCGATCGCTCACCCCTCCACTTT

V gene: TRBV25-1
J gene: TRBJ2-7
clone size: few
D gene: .
CDR3 protein: CASSPSYEQYF
CDR3 DNA: TGTGCCAGCAGTCCTAGTTACGAGCAGTACTTC

V gene: TRBV19
J gene: TRBJ1-4
clone size: .
D gene: .
CDR3 protein: CASMPLRRGEKLFF
CDR3 DNA: TGTGCCAGTATGCCGCTTCGGCGAGGTGAAAAACTGTTTTTT

V gene: TRBV5-5
J gene: TRBJ2-7
clone size: .
D gene: TRBD1
CDR3 protein: CASSLGGTGPYEQYF
CDR3 DNA: TGTGCCAGCAGCTTGGGAGGGACAGGTCCCTACGAGCAGTACTTC

V gene: TRBV19
J gene: TRBJ1-5
clone size: .
D gene: TRBD1
CDR3 protein: CASRLIQGAEQPQHF
CDR3 DNA: TGTGCCAGTAGATTGATACAGGGGGCTGAGCAGCCCCAGCATTTT

V gene: TRBV7-9
J gene: TRBJ1-2
clone size: few
D gene: TRBD1
CDR3 protein: CSSSLAGGANYGYTF
CDR3 DNA: TGTTCCAGCAGCTTAGCAGGGGGCGCGAACTATGGCTACACCTTC

V gene: TRBV2
J gene: TRBJ2-7
clone size: few
D gene: TRBD1
CDR3 protein: CAGKTGDLYEQYF
CDR3 DNA: TGTGCCGGCAAGACAGGGGATCTCTACGAGCAGTACTTC

V gene: TRBV18
J gene: TRBJ2-5
clone size: .
D gene: .
CDR3 protein: CASSPRVQETQYF
CDR3 DNA: TGTGCCAGCTCACCACGTGTGCAGGAGACCCAGTACTTC

V gene: TRBV4-3
J gene: TRBJ2-1
clone size: .
D gene: TRBD2
CDR3 protein: CASSQVAGTSYNEQFF
CDR3 DNA: TGCGCCAGCAGCCAGGTAGCGGGGACCTCCTACAATGAGCAGTTCTTC

V gene: TRBV27
J gene: TRBJ2-7
clone size: .
D gene: TRBD1
CDR3 protein: CASSADRLSYEQYF
CDR3 DNA: TGTGCCAGCAGTGCGGACAGGCTCTCCTACGAGCAGTACTTC

V gene: TRBV7-2
J gene: TRBJ2-3
clone size: .
D gene: .
CDR3 protein: CASSLVGSTDTQYF
CDR3 DNA: TGTGCCAGCAGCTTAGTCGGTTCGACAGATACGCAGTATTTT

V gene: TRBV14
J gene: TRBJ1-2
clone size: .
D gene: .
CDR3 protein: CASSQVRGAYGYTF
CDR3 DNA: TGTGCCAGCAGCCAAGTACGGGGGGCCTATGGCTACACCTTC

V gene: TRBV7-2
J gene: TRBJ2-1
clone size: once
D gene: TRBD2
CDR3 protein: CASSRGTSGGLFDNEQFF
CDR3 DNA: TGTGCCAGCAGCCGAGGGACTAGCGGGGGCCTCTTCGACAATGAGCAGTTCTTC

V gene: TRBV27
J gene: TRBJ2-2
clone size: once
D gene: TRBD1
CDR3 protein: CASSLLAGGLSNTGELFF
CDR3 DNA: TGTGCCAGCAGTTTATTGGCAGGGGGTTTGTCTAACACCGGGGAGCTGTTTTTT

V gene: TRBV14
J gene: TRBJ2-1
clone size: once
D gene: TRBD2
CDR3 protein: CASSRGSGGAQFF
CDR3 DNA: TGTGCCAGCAGCCGAGGTAGCGGGGGGGCTCAGTTCTTC

V gene: TRBV12-5
J gene: TRBJ2-3
clone size: .
D gene: .
CDR3 protein: CASGLGQGVSGDTQYF
CDR3 DNA: TGTGCTAGTGGTTTAGGGCAGGGGGTAAGCGGGGATACGCAGTATTTT

V gene: TRBV5-6
J gene: TRBJ1-2
clone size: .
D gene: TRBD1
CDR3 protein: CASSLGQGGYGYTF
CDR3 DNA: TGTGCCAGCAGCTTGGGACAGGGTGGCTATGGCTACACCTTC

V gene: TRBV30
J gene: TRBJ1-1
clone size: .
D gene: .
CDR3 protein: CAWIQGNTEAFF
CDR3 DNA: TGTGCCTGGATCCAGGGGAACACTGAAGCTTTCTTT

V gene: TRBV7-7
J gene: TRBJ2-7
clone size: .
D gene: TRBD1
CDR3 protein: CASSPPGQIYEQYF
CDR3 DNA: TGTGCCAGCAGTCCTCCGGGACAGATCTACGAGCAGTACTTC

V gene: TRBV11-3
J gene: TRBJ2-3
clone size: .
D gene: TRBD2
CDR3 protein: CASSLLGLAGGRDTQYF
CDR3 DNA: TGTGCCAGCAGCTTATTAGGGCTAGCGGGGGGCCGGGATACGCAGTATTTT

V gene: TRBV5-1
J gene: TRBJ2-2
clone size: .
D gene: .
CDR3 protein: CASSLDVGYTGGELFF
CDR3 DNA: TGCGCCAGCAGCTTGGATGTAGGATATACGGGAGGGGAGCTGTTTTTT

V gene: TRBV4-2
J gene: TRBJ1-4
clone size: few
D gene: .
CDR3 protein: CASSPPPVGSEKLFF
CDR3 DNA: TGTGCCAGCAGCCCCCCGCCGGTTGGGAGTGAAAAACTGTTTTTT

V gene: TRBV5-8
J gene: TRBJ1-5
clone size: .
D gene: .
CDR3 protein: CASSLRGNQPQHF
CDR3 DNA: TGTGCCAGCAGCTTAAGGGGGAATCAGCCCCAGCATTTT

V gene: TRBV30
J gene: TRBJ1-2
clone size: .
D gene: TRBD1
CDR3 protein: CASEGDRGFNYGYTF
CDR3 DNA: TGTGCCTCCGAGGGGGACAGGGGGTTTAACTATGGCTACACCTTC

V gene: TRBV7-6
J gene: TRBJ2-2
clone size: .
D gene: TRBD2
CDR3 protein: CASSLRGPAGVSGYTGELFF
CDR3 DNA: TGTGCCAGCAGCTTAAGGGGCCCAGCGGGGGTCTCGGGGTACACCGGGGAGCTGTTTTTT

V gene: TRBV11-3
J gene: TRBJ1-2
clone size: few
D gene: .
CDR3 protein: CASSLEGAVGGYTF
CDR3 DNA: TGTGCCAGCAGCTTAGAGGGGGCGGTTGGCGGCTACACCTTC

V gene: TRBV7-2
J gene: TRBJ1-1
clone size: .
D gene: TRBD1
CDR3 protein: CASSFVPGQRNTEAFF
CDR3 DNA: TGTGCCAGCAGCTTTGTCCCGGGACAGAGAAACACTGAAGCTTTCTTT

V gene: TRBV18
J gene: TRBJ1-1
clone size: .
D gene: .
CDR3 protein: CASSPGLTVWAEAFF
CDR3 DNA: TGTGCCAGCTCACCCGGATTGACAGTCTGGGCTGAAGCTTTCTTT

V gene: TRBV19
J gene: TRBJ1-5
clone size: .
D gene: .
CDR3 protein: CASSSQGGQPQHF
CDR3 DNA: TGTGCCAGTAGTTCCCAGGGTGGCCAGCCCCAGCATTTT

V gene: TRBV6-5
J gene: TRBJ2-7
clone size: .
D gene: .
CDR3 protein: CASSSLTPLRYEQYF
CDR3 DNA: TGTGCCAGCAGTTCCCTTACCCCTCTCAGATACGAGCAGTACTTC

V gene: TRBV5-1
J gene: TRBJ1-1
clone size: .
D gene: .
CDR3 protein: CASSPTMNTEAFF
CDR3 DNA: TGCGCCAGCAGCCCGACAATGAACACTGAAGCTTTCTTT